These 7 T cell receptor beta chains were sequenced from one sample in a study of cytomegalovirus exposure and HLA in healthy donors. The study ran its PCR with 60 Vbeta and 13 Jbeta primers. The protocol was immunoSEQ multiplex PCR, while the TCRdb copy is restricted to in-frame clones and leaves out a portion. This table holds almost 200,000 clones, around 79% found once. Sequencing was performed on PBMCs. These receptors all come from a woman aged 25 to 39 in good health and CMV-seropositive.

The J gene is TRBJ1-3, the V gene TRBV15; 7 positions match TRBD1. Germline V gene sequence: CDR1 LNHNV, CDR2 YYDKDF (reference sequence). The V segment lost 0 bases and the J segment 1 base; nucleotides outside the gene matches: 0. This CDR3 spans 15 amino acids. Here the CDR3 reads CATSREQGSGNTIYF. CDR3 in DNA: TGTGCCACCAGCAGAGAACAGGGGTCTGGAAACACCATATATTTT.

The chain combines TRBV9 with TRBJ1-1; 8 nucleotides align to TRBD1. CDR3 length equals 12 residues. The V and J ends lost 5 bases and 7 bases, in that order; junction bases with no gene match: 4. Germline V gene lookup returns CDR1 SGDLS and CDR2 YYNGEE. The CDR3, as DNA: TGTGCCAGCAGTCATACAGGGGGTGAAGCTTTCTTT. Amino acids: CASSHTGGEAFF.

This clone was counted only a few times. CDR3 region: CASSPFGTPHEKLFF. The CDR3 nucleotides are TGCGCCAGCAGCCCTTTCGGGACACCACATGAAAAACTGTTTTTT. The chain combines TRBV5-1 with TRBJ1-4, with TRBD1 as a possible D gene (6 bases). Trimming cost V 4 bases and J 6 bases, with 16 bases left between them. The CDR3 spans 15 residues. Germline V lookup: CDR1 SGHRS, CDR2 YFSETQ.

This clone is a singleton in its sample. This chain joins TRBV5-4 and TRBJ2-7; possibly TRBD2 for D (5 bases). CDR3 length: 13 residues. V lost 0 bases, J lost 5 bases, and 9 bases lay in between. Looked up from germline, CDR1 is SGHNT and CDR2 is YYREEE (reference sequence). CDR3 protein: CASSLGLGNEQYF. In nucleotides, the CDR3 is TGTGCCAGCAGCTTGGGCCTCGGGAACGAGCAGTACTTC.

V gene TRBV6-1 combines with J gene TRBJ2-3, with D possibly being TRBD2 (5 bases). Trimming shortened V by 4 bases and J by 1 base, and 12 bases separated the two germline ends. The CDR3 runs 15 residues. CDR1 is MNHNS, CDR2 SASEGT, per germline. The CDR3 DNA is TGTGCCAGCAGTGGCCTCAGCGGAGGCACAGATACGCAGTATTTT. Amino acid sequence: CASSGLSGGTDTQYF.

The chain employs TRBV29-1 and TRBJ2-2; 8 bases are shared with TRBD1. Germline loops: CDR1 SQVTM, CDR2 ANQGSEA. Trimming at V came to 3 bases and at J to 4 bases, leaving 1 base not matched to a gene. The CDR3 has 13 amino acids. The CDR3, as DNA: TGCAGCGTTGAGGACAGGGCCACCGGGGAGCTGTTTTTT. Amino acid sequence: CSVEDRATGELFF.

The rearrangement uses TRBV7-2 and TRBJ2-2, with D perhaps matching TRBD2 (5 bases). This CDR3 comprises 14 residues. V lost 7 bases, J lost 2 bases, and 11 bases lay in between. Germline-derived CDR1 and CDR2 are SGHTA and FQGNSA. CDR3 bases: TGTGCCAGCAAAAGCGGAGCCAACACCGGGGAGCTGTTTTTT. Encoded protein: CASKSGANTGELFF.